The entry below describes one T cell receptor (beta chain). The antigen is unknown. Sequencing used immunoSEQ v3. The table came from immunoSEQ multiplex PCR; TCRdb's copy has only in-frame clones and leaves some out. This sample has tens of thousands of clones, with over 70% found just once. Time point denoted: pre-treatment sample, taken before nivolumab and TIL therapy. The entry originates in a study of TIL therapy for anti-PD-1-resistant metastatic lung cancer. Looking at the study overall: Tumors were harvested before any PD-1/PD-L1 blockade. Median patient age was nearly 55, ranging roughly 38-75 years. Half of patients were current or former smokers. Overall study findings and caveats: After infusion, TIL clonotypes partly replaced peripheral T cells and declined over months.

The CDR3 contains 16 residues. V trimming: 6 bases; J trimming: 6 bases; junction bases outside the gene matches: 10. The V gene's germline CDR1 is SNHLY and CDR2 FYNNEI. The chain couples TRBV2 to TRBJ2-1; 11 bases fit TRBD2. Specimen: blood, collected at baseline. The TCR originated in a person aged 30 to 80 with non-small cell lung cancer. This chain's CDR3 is CASRSPLAGGGNEQFF. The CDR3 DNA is TGTGCCAGCAGGAGCCCCCTAGCGGGAGGCGGCAATGAGCAGTTCTTC. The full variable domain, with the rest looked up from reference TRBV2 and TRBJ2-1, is EPEVTQTPSHQVTQMGQEVILRCVPISNHLYFYWYRQILGQKVEFLVSFYNNEISEKSEIFDDQFSVERPDGSNFTLKIRSTKLEDSAMYFCASRSPLAGGGNEQFFGPGTRLTVL.